Following are 18 T cell receptor beta chains from one sample sequenced in a study of shared clonotypes between healthy human individuals. The protocol was immunoSEQ multiplex PCR, while the TCRdb copy is restricted to in-frame clones and leaves out a portion. The top ten clones hold roughly 0.34% of a sample with about 2.3 million clones, around 90% of them seen once. The material sequenced was naive CD4+ T cells from PBMCs. Described subset: CD45RA+ positively selected. Source of these receptors: a man in his late teens or twenties in good health. Some clones in this sample may be carry-over from other donors' samples.

This chain joins TRBV27 and TRBJ2-1; D might be TRBD2 (7 bases). Germline CDR1 and CDR2: MNHEY and SMNVEV (reference sequence). V was shortened by 7 bases and J by 2 bases, with 18 bases between the two germline ends. The CDR3 loop spans 16 amino acids. CDR3 region: CASTLRGREPYNEQFF. As DNA, the CDR3 is TGTGCCAGCACTTTGAGGGGGAGGGAGCCCTACAATGAGCAGTTCTTC.

The rearrangement uses TRBV4-1 and TRBJ2-2, with 13 bases that match TRBD2. In germline, CDR1 is MGHRA, CDR2 YSYEKL. The CDR3 is made up of 16 amino acids. The J segment lost 6 bases and the V segment lost 2 bases, leaving 3 bases of the junction unmatched. The CDR3: CASSQRTSGSPGELFF. The CDR3 coding sequence is TGCGCCAGCAGCCAACGGACTAGCGGGAGCCCCGGGGAGCTGTTTTTT.

On this clone itself: The sample carries other DNA sequences with the same CDR3. The V call is TRBV5-1, the J call TRBJ1-1; weak D call: TRBD1 (5 bases). Between the trimmed V and J ends, which lost 0 bases and 5 bases, there was a span of 8 bases. Germline values: CDR1 SGHRS, CDR2 YFSETQ. CDR3 size: 13 residues. CDR3 residues: CASSLAGATEAFF. CDR3 DNA: TGCGCCAGCAGCTTGGCCGGGGCAACTGAAGCTTTCTTT.

V usage is TRBV13 and J usage is TRBJ2-1, with 7 bases that match TRBD2. This CDR3 contains 13 residues. Germline V CDR1 and CDR2: PRHDT, FYEKMQ (reference sequence). Trimming took 6 bases from V and 10 from J; bases not matched to a gene: 9. This chain's CDR3 is CASRGREQGEQFF. DNA for the CDR3: TGTGCCAGCAGAGGGCGGGAGCAGGGAGAGCAGTTCTTC. Full variable domain (remainder filled in from reference TRBV13 and TRBJ2-1): AAGVIQSPRHLIKEKRETATLKCYPIPRHDTVYWYQQGPGQDPQFLISFYEKMQSDKGSIPDRFSAQQFSDYHSELNMSSLELGDSALYFCASRGREQGEQFFGPGTRLTVL.

The gene calls are TRBV18 and TRBJ2-3, with TRBD2 identical over 13 bases. V was clipped by 3 bases and J by 4 bases; unmatched bases: 13. This CDR3 spans 19 amino acids. Germline V lookup: CDR1 KGHSH, CDR2 LQKENI. CDR3 coding DNA: TGTGCCAGCTCACCCCTCCTTGGACTAGCGGGAGAGGGAGCAGATACGCAGTATTTT. Encoded protein: CASSPLLGLAGEGADTQYF.

This clone was observed a few times. The same CDR3 is also encoded by other DNA sequences in this sample. J is TRBJ1-4 and V is TRBV28; 9 bases map to TRBD1. The germline V gene encodes CDR1 MDHEN and CDR2 SYDVKM. This CDR3 comprises 15 residues. V dropped 4 bases and J dropped 5; count of bases not matched to a gene: 5. DNA for the CDR3: TGTGCCAGCAGTTCTCCTGGGACAGGGAATGAAAAACTGTTTTTT. Residues: CASSSPGTGNEKLFF.

The chain combines TRBV9 with TRBJ2-1, with a tentative D call TRBD1 (5 bases). V lost 0 bases, J lost 0 bases, and 10 bases lay in between. Germline V CDR1 and CDR2: SGDLS, YYNGEE. The CDR3 is made up of 16 amino acids. The CDR3 spells CASSVGAGNSYNEQFF. The CDR3 nucleotides read TGTGCCAGCAGCGTAGGGGCAGGGAACTCCTACAATGAGCAGTTCTTC.

As regards this clone: One end of the junction varies from germline; a read error may be responsible. The CDR3 DNA reads as TGTGCCAGCAGCTTACAACGGGCGGGGAACTCCGGGGAGCTGTTTTTT. Protein: CASSLQRAGNSGELFF. V and J are TRBV7-3 and TRBJ2-2; TRBD2 might be the D (6 bases). Germline V gene data show CDR1 as SGHTA and CDR2 as FQGTGA. The CDR3 spans 16 residues.

The V call is TRBV7-9, the J call TRBJ1-3; no reliable D call. Trimming pared 5 bases from V and 3 bases from J, leaving 11 bases between. The CDR3 runs 14 residues. The germline gives CDR1 SEHNR, CDR2 FQNEAQ (reference sequence). CDR3 sequence reads: CASSPGAVGNTIYF. CDR3 nucleotides: TGTGCCAGCAGCCCAGGAGCGGTTGGAAACACCATATATTTT.

The chain has TRBV20-1 and TRBJ1-1; no clear D. V lost 6 bases to trimming and J lost 8 bases, with 10 bases between them. Germline assignment: CDR1 DFQATT and CDR2 SNEGSKA (reference sequence). This CDR3 region has 10 residues. The CDR3 reads CSAPKVEAFF. Written as DNA, the CDR3 is TGCAGTGCGCCAAAGGTCGAAGCTTTCTTT.

The chain recombines TRBV5-5 with TRBJ2-7; D remains ambiguous. The V end lost 1 base, the J end lost 4 bases, and 12 bases lay between the germline ends. This CDR3 is 14 amino acids long. CDR1 and CDR2 from the germline V gene are SGHKS and YYEKEE (reference sequence). CDR3 in DNA: TGTGCCAGCAGCTTGCAGTTATCCACGTACGAGCAGTACTTC. Translating it yields CASSLQLSTYEQYF.

The chain has TRBV30 and TRBJ1-4, with D unresolved. The CDR3 extends over 15 amino acids. V lost 0 bases, J lost 3 bases, and 11 bases lay in between. The germline V gene has CDR1 GTSNPN and CDR2 SVGIG (reference sequence). CDR3 loop: CAWSVQSGANEKLFF. DNA of the CDR3: TGTGCCTGGAGTGTACAGTCCGGGGCTAATGAAAAACTGTTTTTT.

The CDR3 here is CASSSYGGEQFF. In DNA form, the CDR3 reads TGTGCCAGCTCAAGTTACGGTGGTGAGCAGTTCTTC. The rearrangement uses TRBV18 and TRBJ2-1; D not certain. Trimming shortened V by 5 bases and J by 9 bases, and 11 bases separated the two germline ends. The CDR3 loop spans 12 amino acids. Germline CDR1 is KGHSH and CDR2 is LQKENI.

V and J are TRBV5-1 and TRBJ2-7; 12 bases line up with TRBD2. V was pared by 4 bases and J by 6 bases, with 11 bases of the junction left unmatched. Looked up from germline, CDR1 is SGHRS and CDR2 is YFSETQ. This CDR3 is 16 amino acids long. The CDR3 bases are TGCGCCAGCAGCCCTTTAACTACGACTAGCGGGAGCGAGCAGTACTTC. As protein: CASSPLTTTSGSEQYF.

The V gene is TRBV28, the J gene TRBJ2-5, with no clear D. V was clipped by 4 bases and J by 4 bases, with 7 bases between them. CDR1 and CDR2 (germline): MDHEN, SYDVKM. The CDR3 runs 12 residues. The CDR3 coding sequence is TGTGCCAGCAGTTCTGTCCGAGAGACCCAGTACTTC. Protein product: CASSSVRETQYF.

The chain is built from TRBV10-2 and TRBJ1-2, with a weak D call TRBD1 (5 bases). V was shortened by 3 bases and J by 2 bases, with 16 bases between the two germline ends. The CDR3 totals 16 residues. Germline CDR1 reads WSHSY; CDR2 reads SAAADI. In nucleotides, the CDR3 is TGCGCCAGCAGTGATGGTCGTGGGGACTCCAACTATGGCTACACCTTC. Its translation is CASSDGRGDSNYGYTF.

The gene calls are TRBV4-1 and TRBJ1-4; D remains ambiguous. Germline CDR1 is MGHRA and CDR2 is YSYEKL. With 0 bases removed from V and 8 bases from J, the gap between germline ends came to 13 bases. The CDR3 sequence is 15 residues long. CDR3 nucleotides: TGCGCCAGCAGCCAAGATCACGCGACCGGGGAAAAACTGTTTTTT. It yields the protein CASSQDHATGEKLFF.

The rearrangement links TRBV6-1 to TRBJ2-4; 11 nucleotides agree with TRBD2. Losses at the gene ends were 3 bases for V and 6 bases for J; bases not matched to a gene: 4. CDR3 length equals 15 residues. Germline CDR1 MNHNS, CDR2 SASEGT. The CDR3 here is CASSEGLAEGNIQYF. In DNA, the CDR3 is TGTGCCAGCAGTGAGGGACTAGCGGAGGGAAACATTCAGTACTTC.